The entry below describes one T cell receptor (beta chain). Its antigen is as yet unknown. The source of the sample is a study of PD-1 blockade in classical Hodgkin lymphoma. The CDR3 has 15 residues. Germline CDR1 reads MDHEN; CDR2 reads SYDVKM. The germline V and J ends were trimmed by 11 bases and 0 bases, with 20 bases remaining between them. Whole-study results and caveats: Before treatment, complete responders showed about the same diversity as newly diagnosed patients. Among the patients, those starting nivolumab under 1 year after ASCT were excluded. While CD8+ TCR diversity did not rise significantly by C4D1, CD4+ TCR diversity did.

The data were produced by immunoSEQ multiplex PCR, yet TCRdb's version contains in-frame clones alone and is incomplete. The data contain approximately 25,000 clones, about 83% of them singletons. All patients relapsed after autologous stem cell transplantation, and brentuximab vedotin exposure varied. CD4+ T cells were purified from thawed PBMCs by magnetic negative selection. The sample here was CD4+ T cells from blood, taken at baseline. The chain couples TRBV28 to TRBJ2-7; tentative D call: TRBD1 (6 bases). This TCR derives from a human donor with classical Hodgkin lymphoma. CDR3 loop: CASPPRDIISYEQYF. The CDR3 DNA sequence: TGTGCCTCCCCTCCCCGGGACATAATCTCCTACGAGCAGTACTTC.